The T cell receptor beta chain described here comes from a study of blood T cell repertoires in COVID-19. Study background: Italy, Spain and the United States were the sources of the convalescent and acute COVID-19 samples. Sample material is recorded as cDNA or gDNA derived from T cells, B-cell-depleted T cells, or PBMCs.

Authors' processing steps: Amplification of reference gene primers provided the estimated nucleated cell counts. Data came from immunoSEQ multiplex PCR; TCRdb stores just in-frame clones and leaves some out. D and trimming were read from the DNA, whereas the V and J calls and clone size are those reported in that table. The sample includes 210,000 or so clones, almost 90% of them seen just once. Trimming stripped 1 base from V and 8 bases from J, with 8 bases between. Germline V lookup: CDR1 LGHDT, CDR2 YNNKEL (reference sequence). The CDR3 totals 12 residues. The genes are TRBV3-1 (or the pseudogene TRBV3-2) and TRBJ1-1; a weak D match, TRBD1 (6 bases). The clonotype comes from a woman in her sixties with acute or convalescent COVID-19. The sequencing sample was made of peripheral blood. CDR3 DNA sequence: TGTGCCAGCAGCCAAGTAGGGGGAGAAGCTTTCTTT. Translation: CASSQVGGEAFF.